Listed here are 8 T cell receptor beta chains from one sample, sequenced in a study of blood T cell repertoires in COVID-19. Clones were read by immunoSEQ multiplex PCR, and TCRdb kept only the in-frame ones, dropping some. The sample has more than 95,000 clones, over 65% seen once. The sequenced sample was peripheral blood. The receptors here all came from a human donor in a cohort sampled during active COVID-19.

The chain joins TRBV12-3 or TRBV12-4 to TRBJ2-2, with a possible D match to TRBD2 (6 bases). This CDR3 has 12 residues. V shed 11 bases and J shed 6 bases, with 13 bases lying between them. The CDR3 DNA is TGTGCCGCCGACCGGGGGTCCGGGGAGCTGTTTTTT. This translates into CAADRGSGELFF.

V gene TRBV10-1 combines with J gene TRBJ2-7; 8 positions agree with TRBD1. This CDR3 is 13 amino acids long. Unmatched junction bases numbered 2, after V lost 2 bases and J lost 5 bases. From germline, CDR1 is WNHNN and CDR2 SYGVQD (reference sequence). Here the CDR3 reads CASSEAGGHEQYF. CDR3 bases: TGCGCCAGCAGTGAGGCAGGGGGCCACGAGCAGTACTTC.

This clone showed up just once. This chain uses TRBV5-1 with TRBJ1-1, with 9 bases matching TRBD1. CDR1 is SGHRS and CDR2 is YFSETQ in the germline V gene. J was trimmed by 7 bases and V by 0 bases; bases with no gene match: 7. The CDR3 has 15 amino acids. CDR3 sequence reads: CASSLAQGAPNEAFF. The CDR3 DNA is TGCGCCAGCAGCTTGGCACAGGGGGCTCCAAATGAAGCTTTCTTT.

The chain is built from TRBV6-2 or TRBV6-3 and TRBJ2-1, with D maybe TRBD2 (5 bases). In germline, CDR1 is MNHEY, CDR2 SVGEGT. The CDR3 contains 14 residues. Trimming took off 0 bases at V and 8 bases at J, with 11 bases between the two ends. The CDR3 coding sequence is TGTGCCAGCAGTTACTCCCGGGGAATCGATGAGCAGTTCTTC. Amino acids: CASSYSRGIDEQFF.

The V call is TRBV5-6, the J call TRBJ1-3; no reliable D call. CDR1 and CDR2 (germline): SGHDT, YYEEEE. V lost 3 bases to trimming and J lost 0 bases, with 10 bases between them. The CDR3 totals 15 residues. In DNA, the CDR3 is TGTGCCAGCAGCTCCGTGGAGGGCTCTGGAAACACCATATATTTT. This encodes CASSSVEGSGNTIYF.

The chain couples TRBV19 to TRBJ2-7, with D perhaps matching TRBD1 (6 bases). V dropped 3 bases and J dropped 3 bases, with 9 bases sitting between them. The CDR3 covers 13 residues. Looked up from germline, CDR1 is LNHDA and CDR2 is SQIVND (reference sequence). CDR3 in amino acids: CASSMRDNYEQYF. The CDR3 bases are TGTGCCAGTAGTATGAGGGACAACTACGAGCAGTACTTC.

The CDR3 protein is CASSFGGTSNYGYTF. CDR3 nucleotide sequence: TGCGCCAGCAGCTTCGGAGGCACGTCTAACTATGGCTACACCTTC. The chain links TRBV5-1 to TRBJ1-2; unclear D gene. Trimming removed 2 bases at V and 0 bases at J, with 11 bases between. Germline V gives CDR1 SGHRS, CDR2 YFSETQ. The CDR3 runs 15 residues.

This chain joins TRBV20-1 and TRBJ2-3; D gene ambiguous. Deletions cut 3 bases from V and 2 bases from J, with 3 bases between. From germline, CDR1 is DFQATT and CDR2 SNEGSKA (reference sequence). This CDR3 region has 11 residues. In nucleotides, the CDR3 is TGCAGTGCTAGGGCCACAGATACGCAGTATTTT. Protein product: CSARATDTQYF.